This T cell receptor (beta chain) was documented in a study of Graves' ophthalmopathy and Graves' hyperthyroidism. General study results and limits: It was with around 71% sensitivity and around 72% specificity that the model predicted ophthalmopathy progression.

V was clipped by 2 bases and J by 3 bases, with 11 bases between them. Germline-derived CDR1 and CDR2 are SGHRS and YFSETQ. The CDR3 runs 14 residues. This clonotype was observed many times. Its cognate antigen is unknown. Using RNA transcripts, the TCR beta CDR3 regions were amplified. First-round RT-PCR employed HTBI primers, with a second-round multiplex PCR after it. TCRdb fed the multiplex PCR reads into MiXCR, producing one record per CDR3 protein. The sample has 900,000 to 1,200,000 distinct CDR3 sequences, 35% to 45% seen once. Hyperthyroidism patients were newly diagnosed, ill under 2 months, and aged 18 to 65 years. Reliance was placed on clinical symptoms, serum thyroxine, TRAb, thyroid ultrasound and orbital computed tomography for diagnosis.

The specimen sequenced was peripheral blood or thyroid tissue (not recorded which). This chain uses TRBV5-1 with TRBJ2-5; perhaps TRBD2 as D (6 bases). The sequence was obtained from an adult man with Graves' hyperthyroidism. The CDR3 DNA reads TGCGCCAGCAGCTTCGGGGGTGTTGAAGAGACCCAGTACTTC. As protein: CASSFGGVEETQYF.